The T cell receptor beta chain described here comes from a study of cytomegalovirus exposure and HLA in healthy donors. General observations from the study: Later on, an analysis showed TCR association rates differing by HLA locus, with DRB1 the most and HLA-C the fewest. Using a false discovery rate of 0.05, a later analysis showed that fewer than 20,000 TCR beta sequences were associated with HLA alleles. Altogether, 160 or so TCR beta chains were recorded as cytomegalovirus-associated.

CDR1 and CDR2 from the germline V gene are SGHRS and YFSETQ. V was pared by 2 bases and J by 5 bases, with 15 bases of the junction left unmatched. The CDR3 covers 17 residues. About this clone: Its antigen is unknown.

Donors in the study were healthy people who gave bone marrow. Amplification used 60 Vbeta primers and 13 Jbeta primers. Assay: immunoSEQ multiplex PCR; the TCRdb copy retains only in-frame clones and omits some. This table holds about 180,000 clones, 72% found once. This TCR was sampled from a human donor in good health. Sample: PBMCs. The chain recombines TRBV5-1 with TRBJ2-7; 8 bases line up with TRBD2. DNA of the CDR3: TGCGCCAGCAGCTTACAATTAGCTCGGGGGGGGCTAGACGAGCAGTACTTC. It specifies CASSLQLARGGLDEQYF.